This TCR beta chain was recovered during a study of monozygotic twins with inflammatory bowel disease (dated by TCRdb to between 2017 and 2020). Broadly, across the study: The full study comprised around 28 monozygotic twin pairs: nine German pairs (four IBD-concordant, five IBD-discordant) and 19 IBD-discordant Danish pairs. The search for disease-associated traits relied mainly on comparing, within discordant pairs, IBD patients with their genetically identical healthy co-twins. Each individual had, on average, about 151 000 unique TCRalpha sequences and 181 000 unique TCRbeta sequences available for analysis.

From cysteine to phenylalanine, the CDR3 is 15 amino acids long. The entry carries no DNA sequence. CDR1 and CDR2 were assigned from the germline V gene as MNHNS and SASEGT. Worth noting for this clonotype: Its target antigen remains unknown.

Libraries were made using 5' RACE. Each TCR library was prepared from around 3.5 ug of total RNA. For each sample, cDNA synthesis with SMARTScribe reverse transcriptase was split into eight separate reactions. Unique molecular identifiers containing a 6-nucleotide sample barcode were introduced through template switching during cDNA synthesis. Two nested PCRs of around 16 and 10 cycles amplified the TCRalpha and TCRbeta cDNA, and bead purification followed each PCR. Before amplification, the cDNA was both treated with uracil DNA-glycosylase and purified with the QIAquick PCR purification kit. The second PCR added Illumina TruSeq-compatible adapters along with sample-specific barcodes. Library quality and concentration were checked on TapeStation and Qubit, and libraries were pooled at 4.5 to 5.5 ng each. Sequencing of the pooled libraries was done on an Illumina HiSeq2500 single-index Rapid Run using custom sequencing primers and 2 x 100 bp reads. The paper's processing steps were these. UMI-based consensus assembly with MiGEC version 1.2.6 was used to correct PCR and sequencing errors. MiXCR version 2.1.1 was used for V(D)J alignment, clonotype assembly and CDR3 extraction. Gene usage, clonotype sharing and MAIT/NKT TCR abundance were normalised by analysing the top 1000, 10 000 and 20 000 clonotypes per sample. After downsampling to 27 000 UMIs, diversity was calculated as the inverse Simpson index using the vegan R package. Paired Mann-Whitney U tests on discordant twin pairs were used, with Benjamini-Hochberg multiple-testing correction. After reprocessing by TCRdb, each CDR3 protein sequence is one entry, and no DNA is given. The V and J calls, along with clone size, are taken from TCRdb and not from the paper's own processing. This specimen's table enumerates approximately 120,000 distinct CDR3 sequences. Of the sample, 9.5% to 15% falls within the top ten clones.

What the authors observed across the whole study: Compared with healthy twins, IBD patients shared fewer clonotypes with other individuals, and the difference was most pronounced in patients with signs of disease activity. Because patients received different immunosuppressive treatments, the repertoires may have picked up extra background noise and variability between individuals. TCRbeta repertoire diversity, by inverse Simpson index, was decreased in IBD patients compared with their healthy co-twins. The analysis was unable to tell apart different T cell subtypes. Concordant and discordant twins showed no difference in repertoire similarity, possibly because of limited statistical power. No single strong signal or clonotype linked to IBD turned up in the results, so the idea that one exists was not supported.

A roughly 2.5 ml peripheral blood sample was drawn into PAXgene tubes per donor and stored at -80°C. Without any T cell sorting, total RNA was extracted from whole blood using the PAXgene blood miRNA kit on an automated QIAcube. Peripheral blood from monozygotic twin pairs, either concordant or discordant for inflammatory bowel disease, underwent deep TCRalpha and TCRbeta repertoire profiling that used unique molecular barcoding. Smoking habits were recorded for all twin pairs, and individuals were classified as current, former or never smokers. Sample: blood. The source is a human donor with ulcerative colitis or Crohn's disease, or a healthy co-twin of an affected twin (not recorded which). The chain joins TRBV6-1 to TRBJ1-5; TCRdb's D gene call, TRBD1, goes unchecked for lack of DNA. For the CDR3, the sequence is CASRVQGASGQPQHF.